This T cell receptor beta chain was captured in a study of blood T cell repertoires in COVID-19. Measured with immunoSEQ multiplex PCR; TCRdb has only the in-frame clones, and not every one. Of about 180,000 clones listed, roughly 82% are singletons. CDR1 and CDR2 (germline): LNHNV, YYDKDF (reference sequence). CDR3 length: 14 residues. J gave up 4 bases and V 4 bases, and 3 bases lay outside the gene matches. The clonotype was recovered from a woman in her 70s with acute or convalescent COVID-19. Sequencing was performed on peripheral blood. This chain joins TRBV15 and TRBJ1-2; 10 bases agree with TRBD1. CDR3 DNA sequence: TGTGCCACCAGCACCCGGACAGGGGGCTATGGCTACACCTTC. Protein product: CATSTRTGGYGYTF.